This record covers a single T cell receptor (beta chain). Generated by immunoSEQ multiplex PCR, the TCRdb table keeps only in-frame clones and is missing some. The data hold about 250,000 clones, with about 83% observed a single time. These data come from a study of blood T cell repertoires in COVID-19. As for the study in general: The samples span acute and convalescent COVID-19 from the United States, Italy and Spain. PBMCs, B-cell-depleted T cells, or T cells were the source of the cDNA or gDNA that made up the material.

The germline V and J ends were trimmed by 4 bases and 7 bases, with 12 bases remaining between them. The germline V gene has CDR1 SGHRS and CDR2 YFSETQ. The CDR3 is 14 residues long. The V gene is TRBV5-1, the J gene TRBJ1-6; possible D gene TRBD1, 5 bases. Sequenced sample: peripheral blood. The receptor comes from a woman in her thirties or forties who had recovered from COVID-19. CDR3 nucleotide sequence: TGCGCCAGCAGCATCGCTGACAGAAATTCACCCCTCCACTTT. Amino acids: CASSIADRNSPLHF.